The entry that follows covers one T cell receptor beta chain sequence. Via MiXCR, TCRdb re-called the 5' RACE reads, giving one row per CDR3 protein. Of about 80,000 distinct CDR3 sequences listed, roughly 5.3% are singletons. This entry comes from a study of early T cells in non-severe SARS-CoV-2 infection. Germline V gives CDR1 SGHRS, CDR2 YFSETQ. The CDR3 loop spans 15 amino acids. Trimming took 5 bases from V and 5 from J; bases not matched to a gene: 9. The sequencing here drew on whole blood, taken at baseline. The receptor was isolated from an adult who was a healthcare worker with PCR-confirmed SARS-CoV-2 infection or an uninfected control (not recorded which). J is TRBJ2-7 and V is TRBV5-1, with TRBD2 identical over 11 bases. The CDR3: CASRGQLLAGDEQYF. The DNA for the CDR3 is TGCGCCAGCAGGGGCCAACTACTAGCGGGAGACGAGCAGTACTTC.